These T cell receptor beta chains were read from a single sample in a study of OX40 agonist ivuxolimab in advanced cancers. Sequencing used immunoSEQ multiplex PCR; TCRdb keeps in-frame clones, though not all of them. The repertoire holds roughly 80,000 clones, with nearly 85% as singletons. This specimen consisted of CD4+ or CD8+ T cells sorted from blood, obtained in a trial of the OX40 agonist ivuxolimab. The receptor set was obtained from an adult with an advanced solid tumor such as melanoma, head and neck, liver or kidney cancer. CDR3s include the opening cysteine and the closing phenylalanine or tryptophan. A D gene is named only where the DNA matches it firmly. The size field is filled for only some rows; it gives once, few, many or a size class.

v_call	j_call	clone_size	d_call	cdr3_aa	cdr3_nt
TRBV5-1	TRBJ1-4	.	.	CASSLNPGFNEKLFF	TGCGCCAGCAGCTTGAACCCAGGGTTTAATGAAAAACTGTTTTTT
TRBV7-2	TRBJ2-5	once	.	CASSPQPETQYF	TGTGCCAGCAGCCCACAACCGGAGACCCAGTACTTC
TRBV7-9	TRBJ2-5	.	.	CASSLEKGNQETQYF	TGTGCCAGCAGCTTAGAGAAGGGAAACCAAGAGACCCAGTACTTC
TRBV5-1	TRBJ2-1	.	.	CASSGHLRGPAGNEQFF	TGCGCCAGCAGCGGACACCTTCGGGGCCCGGCGGGGAATGAGCAGTTCTTC
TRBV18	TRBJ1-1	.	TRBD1	CASSPGQGLNTEAFF	TGTGCCAGCTCGCCGGGACAGGGCCTTAACACTGAAGCTTTCTTT
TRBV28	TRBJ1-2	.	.	CASSLMNGYTF	TGTGCCAGCAGCCTAATGAATGGCTACACCTTC
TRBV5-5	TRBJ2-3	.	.	CASSWAASSTDTQYF	TGTGCCAGCAGCTGGGCAGCCTCTAGCACAGATACGCAGTATTTT
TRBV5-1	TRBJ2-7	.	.	CASTRDVGEQYF	TGCGCCTCCACCAGGGACGTAGGCGAGCAGTACTTC
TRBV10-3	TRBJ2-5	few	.	CAISESMRVYETQYF	TGTGCCATCAGTGAGTCGATGCGGGTGTACGAGACCCAGTACTTC
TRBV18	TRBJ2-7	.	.	CASSTTGTGSSYEQYF	TGTGCCAGCTCAACTACCGGGACCGGATCCAGCTACGAGCAGTACTTC
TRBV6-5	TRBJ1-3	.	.	CASSYMGAGGNTIYF	TGTGCCAGCAGTTACATGGGGGCTGGTGGAAACACCATATATTTT
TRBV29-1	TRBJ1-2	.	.	CSLDWDYGYTF	TGCAGCCTCGATTGGGACTATGGCTACACCTTC
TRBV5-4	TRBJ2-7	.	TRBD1	CASSRDREYEQYF	TGTGCCAGCAGCCGGGACAGGGAGTACGAGCAGTACTTC
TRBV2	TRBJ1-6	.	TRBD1	CARGQGGDSPLHF	TGTGCCAGAGGACAGGGCGGAGATTCACCCCTCCACTTT
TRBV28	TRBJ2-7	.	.	CASSLLNYEQYF	TGTGCCAGCAGTTTACTAAATTACGAGCAGTACTTC
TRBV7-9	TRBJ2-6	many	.	CASSPSRISGANVLTF	TGTGCCAGCAGCCCAAGCCGGATCTCTGGGGCCAACGTCCTGACTTTC
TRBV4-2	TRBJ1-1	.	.	CASSQGGLNTEAFF	TGTGCCAGCAGCCAAGGGGGGCTGAACACTGAAGCTTTCTTT
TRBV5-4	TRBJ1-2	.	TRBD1	CASKRQGSFGYTF	TGTGCCAGCAAGAGACAGGGGAGTTTTGGCTACACCTTC
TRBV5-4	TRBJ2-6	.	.	CASSSGGGAGANVLTF	TGTGCCAGCAGCTCCGGAGGTGGAGCTGGGGCCAACGTCCTGACTTTC
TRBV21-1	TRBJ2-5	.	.	CASRPHRGLETQYF	TGTGCCAGCAGGCCCCACAGGGGCTTAGAGACCCAGTACTTC
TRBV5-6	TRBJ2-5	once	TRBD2	CASSLVAGERETQYF	TGTGCCAGCAGCTTGGTAGCGGGGGAGAGAGAGACCCAGTACTTC
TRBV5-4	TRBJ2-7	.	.	CASSQVVVALSEQYF	TGTGCCAGCAGCCAAGTAGTCGTGGCCCTCTCCGAGCAGTACTTC
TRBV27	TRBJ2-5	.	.	CASSPRVQETQYF	TGTGCCAGCAGTCCGAGGGTGCAAGAGACCCAGTACTTC
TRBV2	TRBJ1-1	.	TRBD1	CASRVSGGGGYTEAFF	TGTGCCAGCAGAGTCTCAGGGGGCGGAGGGTACACTGAAGCTTTCTTT
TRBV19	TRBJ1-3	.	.	CASMQVSSGNTIYF	TGTGCCAGTATGCAAGTATCCTCTGGAAACACCATATATTTT
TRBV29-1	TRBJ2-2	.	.	CSARDSGTGELFF	TGCAGCGCCCGGGACTCAGGGACCGGGGAGCTGTTTTTT
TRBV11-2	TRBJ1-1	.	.	CASSLTGGLLNTEAFF	TGTGCCAGCAGCTTAACGGGGGGCCTGCTGAACACTGAAGCTTTCTTT
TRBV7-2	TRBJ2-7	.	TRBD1	CASSVGTGAYEQYF	TGTGCCAGCAGCGTTGGGACAGGAGCCTACGAGCAGTACTTC
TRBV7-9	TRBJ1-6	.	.	CASSSTFSGTVTSPLHF	TGTGCCAGCAGCAGCACCTTCTCGGGGACGGTCACTTCACCCCTCCACTTT
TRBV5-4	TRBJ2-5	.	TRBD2	CASSWSGGETQYF	TGTGCCAGCAGCTGGAGCGGGGGGGAGACCCAGTACTTC
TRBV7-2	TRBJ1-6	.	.	CASSLGRNLNSPLHF	TGTGCCAGCAGCTTAGGGCGGAATTTAAATTCACCCCTCCACTTT
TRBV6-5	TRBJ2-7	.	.	CASSKGRGEQYF	TGTGCCAGCAGCAAGGGACGAGGCGAGCAGTACTTC
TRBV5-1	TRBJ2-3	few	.	CASSLEGFTGDTQYF	TGCGCCAGCAGCTTGGAGGGGTTCACTGGCGATACGCAGTATTTT
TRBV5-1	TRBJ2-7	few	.	CASSLVFGGFGNYEQYF	TGCGCCAGCAGCTTGGTTTTTGGGGGGTTTGGAAACTACGAGCAGTACTTC
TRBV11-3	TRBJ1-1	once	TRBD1	CASSLVGTATGTEAFF	TGTGCCAGCAGCTTAGTGGGGACAGCGACCGGCACTGAAGCTTTCTTT
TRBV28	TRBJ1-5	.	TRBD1	CASSVRQGSNQPQHF	TGTGCCAGCAGTGTAAGACAGGGAAGCAATCAGCCCCAGCATTTT
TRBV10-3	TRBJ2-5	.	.	CAISEGRRTFQETQYF	TGTGCCATCAGTGAGGGGAGGCGGACTTTCCAAGAGACCCAGTACTTC
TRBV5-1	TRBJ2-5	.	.	CASSLQTGEGETQYF	TGCGCCAGCAGCTTGCAAACAGGGGAGGGGGAGACCCAGTACTTC
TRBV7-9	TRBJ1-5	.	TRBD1	CASSYGRGQGAGQPQHF	TGTGCCAGCAGCTACGGGCGGGGACAGGGGGCAGGACAGCCCCAGCATTTT
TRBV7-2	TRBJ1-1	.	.	CASSLERTRLRREAFF	TGTGCCAGCAGCTTAGAGCGGACGCGCCTTCGGCGCGAAGCTTTCTTT
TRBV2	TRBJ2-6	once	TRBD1	CASSADRGSLGANVLTF	TGTGCCAGCAGTGCGGACAGGGGCTCCCTTGGGGCCAACGTCCTGACTTTC
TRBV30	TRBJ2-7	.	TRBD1	CAWSADRGYEQYF	TGTGCCTGGAGTGCAGACAGGGGCTACGAGCAGTACTTC
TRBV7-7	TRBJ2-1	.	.	CASSLVGGNEQFF	TGTGCTAGCAGCTTAGTGGGGGGAAATGAGCAGTTCTTC
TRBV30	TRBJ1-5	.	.	CAWSGQGDQPQHF	TGTGCCTGGAGTGGCCAGGGAGACCAGCCCCAGCATTTT
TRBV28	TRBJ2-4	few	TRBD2	CASRWTSGRVGIQYF	TGTGCCAGCAGGTGGACTAGCGGGAGGGTCGGCATTCAGTACTTC
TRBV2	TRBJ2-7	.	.	CASSAGTSMREQYF	TGTGCCAGCAGCGCAGGGACAAGTATGCGAGAGCAGTACTTC
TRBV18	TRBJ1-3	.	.	CASSPPPGSGNTIYF	TGTGCCAGCTCACCACCGCCGGGCTCTGGAAACACCATATATTTT
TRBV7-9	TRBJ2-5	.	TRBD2	CASSRSGTETQYF	TGTGCCAGCAGCCGGAGCGGGACCGAGACCCAGTACTTC
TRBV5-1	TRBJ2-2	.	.	CASSLEVLNTGELFF	TGCGCCAGCAGCTTAGAGGTTTTGAACACCGGGGAGCTGTTTTTT
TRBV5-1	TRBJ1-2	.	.	CASSLGGNYGYTF	TGCGCCAGCAGCTTGGGGGGGAACTATGGCTACACCTTC